A selection of T cell receptor beta chains follows, all from one sample in a study of cytomegalovirus exposure and HLA in healthy donors. This table comes from immunoSEQ multiplex PCR, and its TCRdb copy is limited to in-frame clones, with some not included. The table lists about 160,000 clones, approximately 82% of them singletons, with 5% to 7.5% in the top ten. Material: PBMCs. Receptors were obtained from a man aged 45-65 years in good health and CMV-seropositive. CDR3s include the opening cysteine and the closing phenylalanine or tryptophan. D genes are given only for firm matches. A clone size is listed for some rows: how often the clone was seen (once, few, many), or a class if it is expanded.

>TRBD1|TRBJ1-3|once|TRBV14
TGTGCCAGCAGCCAAGTGGACAGGGACAACACCATATATTTT
CASSQVDRDNTIYF
>TRBD1|TRBJ1-4|NA|TRBV5-6
TGTGCCAGCAGCTTGGGGACAGGAGCAACTAATGAAAAACTGTTTTTT
CASSLGTGATNEKLFF
>NA|TRBJ1-3|NA|TRBV7-8
TGTGCCAGCAGCTTACCCAGTAGCGGAAACACCATATATTTT
CASSLPSSGNTIYF
>NA|TRBJ2-2|NA|TRBV11-2
TGTGCCAGCACCTCCCGGCTTGGACAGACCACCGGGGAGCTGTTTTTT
CASTSRLGQTTGELFF
>TRBD1|TRBJ2-3|NA|TRBV27
TGTGCCAGCAGCCTGGGACAGGGGGCCGGAGATACGCAGTATTTT
CASSLGQGAGDTQYF
>NA|TRBJ2-5|NA|TRBV30
TGTGCCTGGAGCCCCCCGGGTGCCAGCGGGACCCAGTACTTC
CAWSPPGASGTQYF
>NA|TRBJ1-1|NA|TRBV6-5
TGTGCCAGCAGTTCGGGGGGACGTAACCTTTACACTGAAGCTTTCTTT
CASSSGGRNLYTEAFF
>NA|TRBJ1-3|NA|TRBV19
TGTGCCAGTAGTATAGACCTGACAGGCGGAAACACCATATATTTT
CASSIDLTGGNTIYF
>TRBD1|TRBJ1-1|NA|TRBV7-9
TGTGCCAGCAGCTTAGCGGACAGGTCGGCCACTGAAGCTTTCTTT
CASSLADRSATEAFF
>NA|TRBJ1-6|NA|TRBV10-2
TGCGCCCGCCGGTGGGGGCCGAATTCACCCCTCCACTTT
CARRWGPNSPLHF
>TRBD1|TRBJ2-3|NA|TRBV5-1
TGCGCCAGCAGCACCGGGACAGCGACCGGCACAGATACGCAGTATTTT
CASSTGTATGTDTQYF